Reported below is one T cell receptor (beta chain). Its antigen remains unknown. This sample was included in a study of cytomegalovirus exposure and HLA in healthy donors. Study-wide results and caveats: In a later analysis, several top co-occurrence clusters appeared linked to parvovirus B19, influenza, CMV and Epstein-Barr virus.

The V and J ends lost 5 bases and 8 bases respectively, with 22 bases between them. Germline values: CDR1 SGHVS, CDR2 FNYEAQ. CDR3 length equals 16 residues. PCR employed 60 Vbeta and 13 Jbeta primers. Some clones are missing from TCRdb's copy, which holds only in-frame ones; the method was immunoSEQ multiplex PCR. The repertoire consists of roughly 140,000 clones, with roughly 77% occurring once and the leading ten covering 3% to 4%. The chain uses TRBV7-6 and TRBJ2-1, with D possibly matching TRBD2 (7 bases). The receptor was isolated from a human donor in good health. Sequencing was performed on PBMCs. The CDR3 sequence is CASSQRRAGGGDEQFF. For the CDR3, the DNA is TGTGCCAGCAGCCAACGGAGGGCCGGCGGGGGCGATGAGCAGTTCTTC.